The TCR beta chain described here comes from a study of OX40 agonist ivuxolimab in advanced cancers. General observations from the study: At 0.1 to 3.0 mg/kg, clonal expansion of CD4+ and CD8+ blood T cells had occurred by week 6. Certain nonresponders likewise exhibited a low normalized T-cell clonal expansion.

To note about this clone: Its target is unknown.

This table comes from immunoSEQ multiplex PCR, and its TCRdb copy is limited to in-frame clones, with some not included. The table has about 40,000 clones, 85% to 90% seen once. V was cut by 5 bases and J by 5 bases, with 15 bases left in between. Germline CDR1 is SEHNR and CDR2 is FQNEAQ (reference sequence). The CDR3 contains 14 residues. The specimen was CD4+ or CD8+ T cells sorted from blood, collected in a trial of the OX40 agonist ivuxolimab. The rearrangement links TRBV7-9 to TRBJ1-1, with D perhaps matching TRBD1 (5 bases). The clonotype originates from an adult with an advanced solid tumor such as melanoma, head and neck, liver or kidney cancer. The CDR3: CASSRPGFGTEAFF. CDR3 nucleotides: TGTGCCAGCAGCCGACCAGGGTTCGGGACTGAAGCTTTCTTT.